One sample yielded the 10 T cell receptor beta chains listed below, sequenced in a study of cytomegalovirus exposure and HLA in healthy donors. PCR primers comprised 60 Vbeta and 13 Jbeta primers. The assay was immunoSEQ multiplex PCR, and TCRdb's table has in-frame clones only and misses some. The sample records approximately 150,000 clones, roughly 79% being singletons. Sequenced sample: PBMCs. These receptors all come from a man between 35 and 55 years old in good health and CMV-seronegative.

The gene calls are TRBV28 and TRBJ1-5, with a tentative D call TRBD1 (5 bases). V dropped 5 bases and J dropped 1 base, with 15 bases sitting between them. The germline CDR1 and CDR2 sequences are MDHEN and SYDVKM. This CDR3 has 16 amino acids. The CDR3 DNA sequence: TGTGCCAGCAGTGGGGGGAAGGGTAGGAGCAATCAGCCCCAGCATTTT. Its protein is CASSGGKGRSNQPQHF.

V gene TRBV7-2 combines with J gene TRBJ2-1, with 9 bases that match TRBD1. Losses at the gene ends were 1 base for V and 2 bases for J; bases not matched to a gene: 0. The germline V gene has CDR1 SGHTA and CDR2 FQGNSA. The CDR3 has 15 residues. Here the CDR3 reads CASSLDRGPYNEQFF. The CDR3 DNA follows: TGTGCCAGCAGCTTAGACAGGGGGCCCTACAATGAGCAGTTCTTC.

This chain links TRBV25-1 with TRBJ1-3, with D hard to call. Per the germline V gene, CDR1 is MGHDK and CDR2 is SYGVNS. Trimming removed 7 bases from V and 3 bases from J, with 13 bases in between. This CDR3 contains 14 residues. The CDR3 DNA follows: TGTGCCAGCAAGCAAACGAGGGATGGAAACACCATATATTTT. Protein: CASKQTRDGNTIYF.

CDR3 nucleotide sequence: TGTGCCAGCAGCCCGACTAATGAAAAACTGTTTTTT. This encodes CASSPTNEKLFF. The chain combines TRBV27 with TRBJ1-4; unclear D gene. Trimming stripped 6 bases from V and 2 bases from J, with 4 bases between. The CDR3 is 12 residues long. CDR1 and CDR2 from the germline V gene are MNHEY and SMNVEV (reference sequence).

The chain recombines TRBV19 with TRBJ2-7, with 9 nucleotides matching TRBD1. Germline loops: CDR1 LNHDA, CDR2 SQIVND (reference sequence). This CDR3 region has 14 residues. V trimming: 8 bases; J trimming: 2 bases; junction bases outside the gene matches: 7. CDR3 residues: CASHPGTGPYEQYF. The DNA of the CDR3 is TGTGCCAGTCACCCGGGGACAGGGCCCTACGAGCAGTACTTC.

The J gene is TRBJ1-1, the V gene TRBV10-3; 7 bases line up with TRBD1. The CDR3 sequence is 14 residues long. Trimming removed 4 bases from V and 0 bases from J; junction bases left unmatched: 2. Per germline, CDR1 ENHRY and CDR2 SYGVKD. The CDR3 DNA reads TGTGCCATCAGTGGGGACAGAATGAACACTGAAGCTTTCTTT. As protein: CAISGDRMNTEAFF.

The genes are TRBV7-8 and TRBJ2-5, with 11 positions matching TRBD2. CDR3 length equals 16 residues. V lost 5 bases and J lost 5; bases outside the gene matches: 10. The germline V gene encodes CDR1 SGHVS and CDR2 FQNEAQ. CDR3 region: CASSTHSGRAGETQYF. The CDR3 DNA is TGTGCCAGCAGCACCCATAGCGGGAGGGCCGGCGAGACCCAGTACTTC.

The chain is built from TRBV5-1 and TRBJ2-7; 11 bases agree with TRBD1. The V segment lost 5 bases and the J segment 4 bases; nucleotides outside the gene matches: 11. Germline CDR1 is SGHRS and CDR2 is YFSETQ. There are 16 residues in the CDR3. The CDR3 coding sequence is TGCGCCAGCAGAAACTTCGCGGGACAGGGGGTTTACGAGCAGTACTTC. It encodes CASRNFAGQGVYEQYF.

The rearrangement uses TRBV5-8 and TRBJ2-5, with 7 bases lining up with TRBD2. The CDR3 runs to 16 residues. Germline V gene data show CDR1 as SGHTS and CDR2 as YDEGEE. Losses at the gene ends were 3 bases for V and 3 bases for J; bases not matched to a gene: 11. This chain's CDR3 is CASSYRTSSPKETQYF. The DNA of the CDR3 is TGTGCCAGCAGCTACCGGACTAGTTCCCCGAAAGAGACCCAGTACTTC. Supplemented by reference TRBV5-8 and TRBJ2-5, the full variable domain reads EAGVTQSPTHLIKTRGQQATLRCSPISGHTSVYWYQQALGLGLQFLLWYDEGEERNRGNFPPRFSGRQFPNYSSELNVNALELEDSALYLCASSYRTSSPKETQYFGPGTRLLVL.

The chain employs TRBV6-4 and TRBJ2-7; TRBD1 is a possible D gene (6 bases). CDR1 and CDR2 from the germline V gene are MRHNA and SNTAGT. The CDR3 loop spans 16 amino acids. V gave up 3 bases and J gave up 6 bases, with 21 bases separating them. The DNA for the CDR3 is TGTGCCAGCAGTGAAAATAGGCTCTCAGGGGCCCTCGAGCAGTACGTC. Protein: CASSENRLSGALEQYV.